The rows below give T cell receptor beta chains drawn from one sample of a study of CD8 T cells in ankylosing spondylitis. TCRdb used MiXCR to reprocess the 5' RACE reads, holding one entry per CDR3 protein. The sample lists 150,000 to 200,000 distinct CDR3 sequences, approximately 13% occurring once. The sequenced sample consisted of blood, either unsorted or a sorted T cell fraction (not recorded which). All receptors come from a female donor with ankylosing spondylitis or in good health (not recorded which). Each CDR3 is given with its conserved first and last residue. The order of the fields is clone size, V gene, J gene, D gene, CDR3 DNA, CDR3 protein. D genes are given only for firm matches. Size is omitted from some rows. Given values are once, few, many or a class for expanded clones.

>NA|TRBV7-2|TRBJ2-7|TRBD2
TGTGCCAGCAGCATACTAGCGGGGGCCTACGAGCAGTCCTTC
CASSILAGAYEQSF
>many|TRBV20-1|TRBJ2-5|TRBD2
TGCAGTGCCGAGCGGGAAAGGTGGACCCAGTACTTC
CSAERERWTQYF
>many|TRBV20-1|TRBJ1-5|TRBD1
TGCAGTGCGGAGACAGGGACCAATCAGCCCCAGCATTTT
CSAETGTNQPQHF
>many|TRBV5-1|TRBJ2-1|NA
TGCGCCAGCAGCTTGGGGGTCAGGCTGGATGAGCAGTTCTTC
CASSLGVRLDEQFF
>many|TRBV29-1|TRBJ2-7|NA
TGCAGCGTTGTGGGCGGTACCTACGAGCAGTACTTC
CSVVGGTYEQYF
>NA|TRBV3-1|TRBJ2-7|NA
TGTGCCAGCAGCCCTTTCCGCGGGGTGACAACCTACGAGCAGTACTTC
CASSPFRGVTTYEQYF
>few|TRBV3-1|TRBJ2-1|NA
TGTGCCAGCAGCCAAAATCCCTATCGGGAAAAGGGCGATGAGCAGTTCTTC
CASSQNPYREKGDEQFF
>many|TRBV5-1|TRBJ1-4|NA
TGCGCCAGCAGCTTCGAAGGGATTGCTAATGAAAAACTGTTTTTT
CASSFEGIANEKLFF
>few|TRBV7-2|TRBJ2-2|NA
TGTGCCAGCAGCTTAGATGGGGCAGACGGGGAGCTGTTTTTT
CASSLDGADGELFF
>NA|TRBV24-1|TRBJ2-1|NA
TGTGCCACCAGTGAGACACAGAGCTCCTACAATGAGCAGTTCTTC
CATSETQSSYNEQFF
>NA|TRBV7-2|TRBJ2-2|NA
TGTGCCGGCAGCTACTCGGACGGACTCGGGGAGCTGTTTTTT
CAGSYSDGLGELFF
>few|TRBV29-1|TRBJ2-4|NA
TGCAGCGTTGAAGCAGGGGATCCGGCCAAAAACATTCAGTACTTC
CSVEAGDPAKNIQYF
>NA|TRBV30|TRBJ1-5|NA
TGTGCCTGGAGTGTATTAGTGGATCAGCCCCAGCATTTT
CAWSVLVDQPQHF
>few|TRBV27|TRBJ1-2|TRBD1
TGTGCCAGCCGAAAAGGACAGGGGGGAGGCTACACCTTC
CASRKGQGGGYTF
>NA|TRBV5-1|TRBJ2-5|NA
TGCGCCAGCAGCTTGGAAGAGACGACAGGTCAAGAGACCCAGTACTTC
CASSLEETTGQETQYF
>few|TRBV20-1|TRBJ1-2|TRBD1
TGCAGTGCTGGGGACAGCTCCAACTATGGCTACACCTTC
CSAGDSSNYGYTF
>many|TRBV2|TRBJ2-7|NA
TGTGCCAGCAGCAGCTACGAGCAGTACTTC
CASSSYEQYF
>NA|TRBV7-3|TRBJ1-2|TRBD1
TGTGCCAGCAGCTTAACTCCGGACAGGGAGAATGGCTACACCTTC
CASSLTPDRENGYTF
>many|TRBV5-1|TRBJ2-3|NA
TGCGCCAGCAGCGGAGTGGGCACAGATACGCAGTATTTT
CASSGVGTDTQYF
>many|TRBV5-8|TRBJ1-3|NA
TGTGCCAGCAGCCCCATGAACACCATATATTTT
CASSPMNTIYF
>many|TRBV7-2|TRBJ1-5|NA
TGTGCCAGCAGCTTAAACTTGGGGGTGCGGGAGCCCCAGCATTTT
CASSLNLGVREPQHF
>NA|TRBV7-2|TRBJ2-7|NA
TGTGCCAGCAGCCCCCGACTAGTTTCCTACGAGCAGTACTTC
CASSPRLVSYEQYF
>many|TRBV11-2|TRBJ1-1|NA
TGTGCCAGCAGCCCTCGGGACATGAACACTGAAGCTTTCTTT
CASSPRDMNTEAFF
>many|TRBV27|TRBJ1-5|NA
TGTGCCAGCAGTTTAGAGAGGGCCAATCAGCCCCAGCATTTT
CASSLERANQPQHF
>few|TRBV20-1|TRBJ1-1|NA
TGCAGTGCCCCCTCTCTCGGGCAGGCCCCTTTCTTT
CSAPSLGQAPFF
>many|TRBV12-3/TRBV12-4|TRBJ2-3|NA
TGTGCCAGCACCCCGGCCGTGAGCACAGATACGCAGTATTTT
CASTPAVSTDTQYF
>many|TRBV3-1|TRBJ2-1|NA
TGTGCCAGCAGCTCGACCGCTAGACCTGAGCAGTTCTTC
CASSSTARPEQFF
>few|TRBV7-3|TRBJ2-3|TRBD1
TGTGCCAGCAGTTCGACAGGGCCAGATACGCAGTATTTT
CASSSTGPDTQYF
>many|TRBV5-1|TRBJ2-2|NA
TGCGCCAGCAGCTTGGAGGGACCCACGGGCACCGGGGAGCTGTTTTTT
CASSLEGPTGTGELFF
>NA|TRBV12-3/TRBV12-4|TRBJ2-3|NA
TGTGCCAGCAGACTCCATAGCGCTTATACGCAGTATTTT
CASRLHSAYTQYF
>many|TRBV5-1|TRBJ2-3|TRBD2
TGCGCCAGCAGCTTGGGGGCTCCTAGCGGGAGGAGAAGCACAGATACGCAGTATTTT
CASSLGAPSGRRSTDTQYF
>NA|TRBV28|TRBJ2-7|NA
TGTGCCAGCAGTTTTTTGTCCTACGAGCAGTACTTC
CASSFLSYEQYF
>NA|TRBV18|TRBJ1-5|NA
TGTGCCAGCTCACCGGTGGGGAGGAGCAATCAGCCCCAGCATTTT
CASSPVGRSNQPQHF
>few|TRBV10-3|TRBJ1-2|TRBD1
TGTGCCATCAGTGACCTCAACAGGGGAGGGGACTATGGCTACACCTTC
CAISDLNRGGDYGYTF
>NA|TRBV24-1|TRBJ2-2|TRBD2
TGTGCCACCACATCACTAGCGGGATCCGGGGAGCTGTTTTTT
CATTSLAGSGELFF
>NA|TRBV5-6|TRBJ2-1|TRBD2
TGTGCCAGCAGCCCAGCTAGCGGGAGGAGAACTGAGCAGTTCTTC
CASSPASGRRTEQFF
>many|TRBV28|TRBJ2-1|TRBD2
TGTGCCAGCAGTCTCCCGAGCGGGAGCTCCTACAATGAGCAGTTCTTC
CASSLPSGSSYNEQFF
>NA|TRBV12-3/TRBV12-4|TRBJ2-1|TRBD2
TGTGCCAGCAGTTCCGGGACTAGCGGGAAGTACAATGAGCAGTTCTTC
CASSSGTSGKYNEQFF
>many|TRBV11-2|TRBJ2-7|TRBD2
TGTGCCAGCAGCCCCGGACTAGCGGGAATCTACGAGCAGTACTTC
CASSPGLAGIYEQYF
>NA|TRBV20-1|TRBJ2-3|TRBD1
TGCAGTGCCGCCGGACAGGGGCCACAGCGTACGCAGTATTTT
CSAAGQGPQRTQYF
>many|TRBV5-1|TRBJ2-2|TRBD2
TGCGCCAGCAGCTTGGACCCTAGCGGGACGAACACCGGGGAGCTGTTTTTT
CASSLDPSGTNTGELFF
>many|TRBV11-2|TRBJ1-2|NA
TGTGCCAGCAGCTTAGGTTCCGAACCCCGCGGCTACACCTTC
CASSLGSEPRGYTF
>many|TRBV29-1|TRBJ2-7|NA
TGCAGCGTTGCAGGACACTACGAGCAGTACTTC
CSVAGHYEQYF
>medium-sized|TRBV20-1|TRBJ1-2|NA
TGCAGTGCTAGACTTATCCCTGGCTACACCTTC
CSARLIPGYTF
>few|TRBV4-3|TRBJ2-1|NA
TGCGCCAGCAGCCAAGATGCTGGGGTCAATGAGCAGTTCTTC
CASSQDAGVNEQFF
>NA|TRBV20-1|TRBJ1-4|NA
TGCAGTGCCAACAGGAACTTAAATGAAAAACTGTTTTTT
CSANRNLNEKLFF
>NA|TRBV19|TRBJ2-2|NA
TGTGCCAGTAGGACGGGGGCCACCGGGGAGCTGTTTTTT
CASRTGATGELFF
>few|TRBV12-3/TRBV12-4|TRBJ2-1|NA
TGTGTCAGCAGAAAAAGACCTAACAATGAGCAGTTCTTC
CVSRKRPNNEQFF
>many|TRBV3-1|TRBJ1-1|TRBD1
TGTGCCAGCAGCCTGACAGGGAGGGGCACTGAAGCTTTCTTT
CASSLTGRGTEAFF
>NA|TRBV12-3/TRBV12-4|TRBJ2-1|TRBD2
TGTGCCAGCAGAGGACTAGCCGAGCAGTTCTTC
CASRGLAEQFF
>many|TRBV7-6|TRBJ2-1|NA
TGTGCCAGCAGCTTAGGAGGGGCTTGGGGGAATTCCTACAATGAGCAGTTCTTC
CASSLGGAWGNSYNEQFF
>many|TRBV5-1|TRBJ1-6|NA
TGCGCCAGCAGCAAGGGACCGCGGGGTTCACCCCTCCACTTT
CASSKGPRGSPLHF
>many|TRBV27|TRBJ2-7|TRBD2
TGTGCCAGCAGTTACAGCGGGAGTCCCGGCGAGCAGTACTTC
CASSYSGSPGEQYF
>NA|TRBV7-9|TRBJ2-3|NA
TGTGCCAGCAGCCTATGGAAATCCCAGGGAGATACGCAGTATTTT
CASSLWKSQGDTQYF
>many|TRBV10-3|TRBJ2-3|NA
TGTGCCATCAGTGGAGGCCCTAGGCACTCCACAGATACGCAGTATTTT
CAISGGPRHSTDTQYF
>many|TRBV5-1|TRBJ2-2|TRBD1
TGCGCCAGCAGCCGGGACAGCCCGAACACCGGGGAGCTGTTTTTT
CASSRDSPNTGELFF
>NA|TRBV28|TRBJ1-4|TRBD1
TGTGCCAGCAGTTTACCTCTGGGGGACAGGGGGCCGTCGGGAAAACTGTTTTTT
CASSLPLGDRGPSGKLFF